Here is one T cell receptor beta chain with its context. Its antigen is currently not known. Per-base qualities were not stored, and no clone one base away is much larger. For CDR1 and CDR2, the germline V gene (reference sequence) lists DFQATT and SNEGSKA. V is shortened by 4 bases, J by 7 bases, and the region joining them spans 7 bases. The CDR3 spans 10 residues, from the cysteine through the phenylalanine. Only the CDR3 region is kept as DNA, spanning 30 bases read in frame from base 1. This specimen belongs to a study of cytomegalovirus exposure and HLA in healthy donors (dated by TCRdb to 2017 to 2019). For the study in its entirety: According to an earlier analysis of several hundred of the donors, about 179 million T cells yielded 117 million unique TCR beta sequences and 276 Gb of sequence data. An early release that covered some 640 HLA-typed donors contained around 330 gigabases of sequencing data and tens of millions of unique TCR sequences. Of the roughly 400 genotyped donors, 65% to 90% fell in the genetic ancestry cluster associated with self-reported Caucasian donors. The study aimed to test whether signatures of past pathogen exposure could be identified by cataloging public T cell receptors. Using immunosequencing, the study profiled T cell repertoires from 666 subjects and related those repertoires to cytomegalovirus serostatus. Besides the first cohort of some 670 subjects, a separate validation cohort made up of 120 or so different subjects was used. To predict cytomegalovirus infection status, the study combined high-throughput TCR immunosequencing, statistical association of individual TCRs with disease status, and machine learning. In a later analysis, previously published TCR beta repertoires from some 640 donors were re-analyzed and high-resolution HLA genotyping was added so that TCR occurrence patterns could be studied. Rather than drawing on any new phenotypic data, the later analysis identified candidate immune exposures from TCR beta sequences and the way those sequences occurred across donors. In an earlier analysis of roughly 600 of the donors, high-throughput TCR beta sequencing was used to judge whether each TCR beta V gene segment behaved as functional or pseudogenic. Donor age, sex, ethnicity and CMV serostatus were collected together with the repertoire data. A later genetic analysis used genome-wide SNP genotypes for about 65% of the roughly 700 donors, treating that subset as a discovery cohort. All discovery cohort repertoires had been generated on a single sequencing platform. Both class I and class II loci were covered by HLA typing, at four-digit resolution. The number of donors typed differed by locus, with about 629-630 for A, B, C, DRB1 and DQB1, roughly 550 for DQA1, 600 to 610 for DPA1, and around 450 for DPB1. Because of strong linkage in the cohort, 4 to 6 DR-DQ haplotypes were treated as single units for association and clustering. Among roughly 400 genotyped donors of the cohort, an average of around 240,000 unique TCR beta nucleotide sequences were sequenced per donor, 15% to 20% of them non-productive.

What the authors observed across the whole study: In a later analysis, the rate of TCR association differed among HLA loci, with DRB1 alleles having the most associated TCRs and HLA-C alleles having the fewest. The sequencing pipeline was judged likely to have produced a cluster of highly shared sequence variants as a technical artifact. According to a later analysis, parvovirus B19, influenza, CMV and Epstein-Barr virus appeared linked to several top co-occurrence clusters. In the study, 164 TCR beta chains were listed as associated with cytomegalovirus. Correlated functional status among segregating V segments might reflect linkage disequilibrium, but an unknown experimental factor could not be ruled out. Because HLA typing was missing for some donors at each locus, association tests included only the typed subset. V-gene and J-gene trimming of TCR beta chains was associated with a missense DCLRE1C variant in a later genetic analysis, and the association was replicated in an independent cohort. A further reported finding was that TCR beta sequences accurately predicted the HLA-A and HLA-B alleles for most subjects in the first cohort. Compared with equally common non-associated chains, HLA-associated TCR beta chains in a later analysis were more clonally expanded and had lower generation probabilities. Broadly in line with IMGT annotations, most TCR beta V segments showed up in productive rearrangements about 87% or about 30% of the time in an earlier analysis of 587 of the donors. The presence/absence analyses assumed that sequencing depth was roughly uniform across donors, and that assumption may not be true. Most TCR sequences were seen in very few donors, while some public TCRs were found in many individuals. Assigning TCR associations to individual alleles was difficult when HLA alleles, especially DR and DQ, strongly co-occurred. A later analysis found that most CMV-associated TCR beta chains appeared HLA-restricted, with HLA associations seemingly driven largely by CMV exposure. The 87-base-pair reads could not distinguish some IMGT-functional V segments, including TRBV6-2 and TRBV6-3, so those segments were excluded. Specific HLA alleles were associated with 15,000 to 20,000 TCR beta sequences at a false discovery rate of 0.05 in a later analysis. According to a later genetic analysis, donors in an Asian-associated ancestry cluster had fewer N-insertions in productive TCRs than the approximately 650-donor mean. For the cohort, immune exposure information was limited to CMV serostatus. Because counts were too low, more than 15 rarely observed V segments, including chromosome 9 orphons, were excluded from the earlier analysis of 587 of the donors. The authors suggested that the approach could potentially be generalized to other disease states and immunological phenotypes. The cohort was sequenced for TCR beta chains only, and without alpha or paired-chain data the features that could be detected were limited. In both the original and validation cohorts, the classifier was reported to diagnose cytomegalovirus status with high specificity and sensitivity. In vitro tests confirmed that a few of the cytomegalovirus-associated TCR beta chains recognize cytomegalovirus antigens.

The cohort was made up of about 610 healthy bone marrow donors. All cohort members were sampled while nominally healthy, although unrecorded immune exposures were likely present. The donor tested CMV seropositive and was one of the 289 seropositive cohort members. Every donor gave a peripheral blood sample, and the peripheral blood mononuclear cells from that sample were used for TCR beta sequencing. Genomic DNA extraction from the blood cell samples was performed with the Qiagen DNeasy Blood Extraction Kit. Libraries were built with the immunoSEQ multiplex PCR assay. For the multiplex PCR, a mixture combining 60 forward primers for TCR Vbeta segments and 13 reverse primers for TCR Jbeta segments was used. Amplification of the CDR3 region of rearranged TCR beta genes was performed with a multiplex PCR assay on genomic DNA. The Illumina HiSeq System was used to sequence the amplified TCR beta libraries as 87-base-pair reads. The authors processed their data as follows. A later analysis tallied tens of millions of unique TCR beta chains across the approximately 670 repertoires, and some 10 million of those chains were shared by two or more donors. A nearest-neighbor algorithm error-corrected the raw reads and collapsed the reads into unique sequences, merging closely related sequences to remove PCR and sequencing errors. V, D and J gene segments were assigned by aligning CDR3 sequences to IMGT reference sequences. For a sequence to be retained, at least a six-nucleotide match to both a V gene segment and a J gene segment was required. A rearrangement was called productive if the CDR3 had no stop codons and remained in frame with V and J, and every other rearrangement was called non-productive. Following IMGT convention, CDR3 was defined as the stretch from the second conserved V-encoded cysteine up to the conserved J-encoded phenylalanine. Sequences without an unambiguous match to a single V gene segment were excluded from the earlier analysis of 450 to 650 of the donors. An earlier analysis of fewer than 750 of the donors classified V segments as functional when productive rearrangements were above 56.7% and as segregating when the standard deviation between donors was above 5%. A statistical classification framework was developed to diagnose cytomegalovirus status using the catalog of TCR beta chain sequences. A later analysis assigned V and J genes by comparing TCR nucleotide sequences with IMGT/GENE-DB human TR gene sequences. A later analysis assigned CDR3 sequences and most-parsimonious VDJ recombination scenarios with the TCRdist pipeline. A later analysis defined each TCR beta chain by its CDR3 amino acid sequence plus V-gene family, and excluded reads lacking a unique V-gene family. A later analysis removed 600 or so highly shared, low-generation-probability nucleotide sequences to deal with suspected cross-contamination and a sequencing artifact. In a later analysis, a clonal expansion index was calculated for each public chain from normalized within-repertoire ranks of inferred template counts. A later analysis computed generation probabilities with a VDJ recombination model fitted to out-of-frame rearrangements, and checked the results against IGoR. Hypergeometric tests were used in a later analysis to score TCR-TCR, TCR-HLA and TCR-CMV co-occurrence, with a repertoire-size bias correction applied to the TCR pairs. False discovery rates were estimated in a later analysis by permuting HLA or CMV assignments 20 times. In a later analysis, co-occurring TCRs were grouped with DBSCAN, and TCRdist sequence similarity was added when clustering was performed within HLA-allele-positive subsets. Repertoires with fewer than 30,000 or more than 120,000 public chains were left out of co-occurrence clustering, as were a handful of repertoires with anomalous nucleotide sharing. TCRdb stores this immuneACCESS table with in-frame sequences only. Part of the clones is absent; in the studies checked, under half of the shortfall reflects unresolved V genes, and no reason is known for the rest. That table supplies the V and J calls and clone size; D and trimming were determined from the DNA. The sample has 150,000 to 200,000 clones on record, 60% to 80% of them singletons. The ten largest clonotypes hold around 8.3% of the sample.

This clonotype was sampled from a woman aged 40 to 50 in good health and CMV-seropositive. Material: PBMCs. This chain is built from TRBV20-1 and TRBJ2-5, and TRBD2 may be the D gene, going by 5 matching bases. The DNA sequence is as follows: TGCAGTGCTACCCTAGCGACCCAGTACTTC. It is translated as CSATLATQYF.